These 20 T cell receptor beta chains originate from one sample sequenced in a study of CD8 T cells in Susac syndrome (dated by TCRdb to between 2018 and 2021). The library was prepared using the immunoSEQ multiplex PCR assay. RNA was extracted using the RNeasy kit, and about 0.5 to 1 microgram was reverse transcribed with random hexamers. TCRdb trimmed public reads at Q25 via fastp, called clones via MiXCR and kept in-frame beta chains. Rows merge per CDR3 protein into single entries with the most common DNA and genes. This sample gives some 130,000 distinct CDR3 sequences in total; roughly 94% of them show up just once. The top ten constitute 0.095% to 0.15% of the sample. Sequenced input: CD4+ T cells from PBMCs. These receptors were collected from a human donor with multiple sclerosis.

Only one count was recorded for this clonotype. The chain joins TRBV10-3 to TRBJ1-5; no clear D. In germline, CDR1 is ENHRY, CDR2 SYGVKD. V lost 3 bases to trimming and J lost 6 bases, with 9 bases between them. The CDR3 runs 13 residues. CDR3 amino acids: CAISEDVSQPQHF. The CDR3 nucleotides are TGTGCCATCAGTGAAGACGTAAGTCAGCCCCAGCATTTT.

The chain combines TRBV12-3 or TRBV12-4 with TRBJ1-4, with 9 bases matching TRBD1. This CDR3 is built from 15 residues. Germline trimming cut 5 bases from V and 6 bases from J; bases unmatched to any gene: 7. CDR3 loop: CASSLLQGAHEKLFF. The CDR3 DNA reads as TGTGCCAGCAGTCTTTTACAGGGGGCTCATGAAAAACTGTTTTTT.

The chain is built from TRBV5-6 and TRBJ2-7; D could derive from TRBD1 or TRBD2 (7 bases each). Deletions cut 4 bases from V and 2 bases from J, with 13 bases between. This CDR3 comprises 14 residues. CDR1 and CDR2 (germline): SGHDT, YYEEEE. The CDR3 loop is CASSPTGRAYEQYF. The DNA of the CDR3 is TGTGCCAGCAGCCCGACAGGGAGGGCCTACGAGCAGTACTTC.

The rearrangement uses TRBV2 and TRBJ1-2, with D tentatively TRBD1 (6 bases). The V and J ends lost 2 bases and 3 bases respectively, with 10 bases between them. The CDR3 sequence is 14 residues long. Per the germline V gene, CDR1 is SNHLY and CDR2 is FYNNEI. CDR3 nucleotide sequence: TGTGCCAGCAGTGAATGGGGGCTAGACTATGGCTACACCTTC. This codes for CASSEWGLDYGYTF.

The rearrangement joins TRBV12-3 or TRBV12-4 to TRBJ1-5; D is possibly TRBD1 (6 bases). This CDR3 has 16 amino acids. V lost 6 bases and J 2 bases, leaving 17 bases between the germline ends. CDR3: CASSPRGLEGNQPQHF. The CDR3 DNA follows: TGTGCCAGCAGCCCCAGGGGCTTGGAGGGCAATCAGCCCCAGCATTTT.

This chain connects TRBV30 to TRBJ2-1; D is ambiguous. Between the trimmed V and J ends, which lost 2 bases and 2 bases, there was a span of 7 bases. The CDR3 has 13 residues. Germline V gene data show CDR1 as GTSNPN and CDR2 as SVGIG (reference sequence). CDR3 sequence reads: CAWSSAPYNEQFF. The CDR3 nucleotides are TGTGCCTGGAGTTCGGCCCCCTACAATGAGCAGTTCTTC.

This chain joins TRBV20-1 and TRBJ2-3; no reliable D call. CDR3 length equals 13 residues. The V end lost 4 bases, the J end lost 0 bases, and 8 bases lay between the germline ends. In germline, CDR1 is DFQATT, CDR2 SNEGSKA (reference sequence). The CDR3 protein is CSATALSTDTQYF. In DNA form, the CDR3 reads TGCAGTGCTACGGCGCTTAGCACAGATACGCAGTATTTT.

The chain combines TRBV6-2 or TRBV6-3 with TRBJ1-5, with a weak D call TRBD1 (5 bases). CDR3 length equals 13 residues. The germline V gene encodes CDR1 MNHEY and CDR2 SVGEGT. V shed 7 bases and J shed 7 bases, with 14 bases lying between them. In DNA form, the CDR3 reads TGTGCCAGCACCTGGGGGAGGGCGCAGCCCCAGCATTTT. Translated, it gives CASTWGRAQPQHF.

The chain is built from TRBV3-1 and TRBJ2-1; 11 nucleotides line up with TRBD2. With V trimmed by 5 bases and J by 5 bases, 8 bases remained unmatched. Germline CDR1 and CDR2: LGHDT and YNNKEL (reference sequence). This CDR3 contains 16 residues. The CDR3 sequence is CASSETGTSGNNEQFF. The CDR3 region has the DNA TGTGCCAGCAGCGAAACCGGGACTAGCGGTAACAATGAGCAGTTCTTC.

This chain connects TRBV19 to TRBJ2-5, with D possibly TRBD1 on 5 matching bases. Germline V gives CDR1 LNHDA, CDR2 SQIVND (reference sequence). This CDR3 is 12 amino acids long. Trimming took 7 bases from V and 5 from J, leaving 11 bases between them. The CDR3 is CASKAKGETQYF. Written as DNA, the CDR3 is TGTGCCAGTAAGGCCAAGGGGGAGACCCAGTACTTC.

The rearrangement joins TRBV6-2 or TRBV6-3 to TRBJ1-1, with TRBD1 as a possible D gene (5 bases). The ends were cut back, 5 bases at V and 7 bases at J, with 14 bases in the middle. CDR3 length: 13 residues. Germline loops: CDR1 MNHEY, CDR2 SVGEGT. The chain's CDR3 is CASSGQGMDEAFF. DNA of the CDR3: TGTGCCAGCAGTGGCCAGGGAATGGATGAAGCTTTCTTT.

V and J are TRBV6-5 and TRBJ2-6; D is undetermined. Germline V lookup: CDR1 MNHEY, CDR2 SVGAGI. Trimming took off 2 bases at V and 0 bases at J, with 14 bases between the two ends. The CDR3 runs to 18 residues. DNA of the CDR3: TGTGCCAGCAGTTACCGTGGACGGCCCTCCTCTGGGGCCAACGTCCTGACTTTC. Translating it yields CASSYRGRPSSGANVLTF.

The DNA for the CDR3 is TGTGCCAGCAGCTTAGAGGGGTACCAAGAGACCCAGTACTTC. It specifies CASSLEGYQETQYF. The V and J genes are TRBV7-9 and TRBJ2-5; TRBD1 might be the D (5 bases). CDR1 is SEHNR, CDR2 FQNEAQ, per germline (reference sequence). The germline V and J ends were trimmed by 1 base and 0 bases, with 6 bases remaining between them. The CDR3 length is 14 residues.

The J gene is TRBJ1-2, the V gene TRBV7-9; 7 nucleotides match TRBD1. The ends lost 3 bases at V and 3 bases at J; junction bases unmatched: 7. The CDR3 covers 15 residues. In germline, CDR1 is SEHNR, CDR2 FQNEAQ (reference sequence). The CDR3 DNA reads TGTGCCAGCAGCTTCGGACAGGATGCCCACTATGGCTACACCTTC. Its protein product is CASSFGQDAHYGYTF. Together with reference TRBV7-9 and TRBJ1-2, the CDR3 gives the full variable domain: DTGVSQNPRHKITKRGQNVTFRCDPISEHNRLYWYRQTLGQGPEFLTYFQNEAQLEKSRLLSDRFSAERPKGSFSTLEIQRTEQGDSAMYLCASSFGQDAHYGYTFGSGTRLTVV.

The V and J genes are TRBV7-3 and TRBJ1-6; unclear D gene. Germline CDR1 SGHTA, CDR2 FQGTGA. The CDR3 is 14 amino acids. Trimming shortened V by 1 base and J by 10 bases, and 11 bases separated the two germline ends. CDR3 protein: CASSLNPGESPLHF. CDR3 bases: TGTGCCAGCAGCTTAAACCCTGGGGAGTCACCCCTCCACTTT.

This clonotype has only one observation. The V gene is TRBV28, the J gene TRBJ2-5; D is perhaps TRBD2 (5 bases). CDR1 and CDR2 from the germline V gene are MDHEN and SYDVKM. This CDR3 has 14 residues. The germline V and J ends were trimmed by 5 bases and 5 bases, with 15 bases remaining between them. CDR3 DNA sequence: TGTGCCAGCAGTAATCGGGGAGTAAGGGAGACCCAGTACTTC. This sequence encodes CASSNRGVRETQYF.

This clonotype was observed once. The rearrangement links TRBV7-9 to TRBJ2-3; tentative D call: TRBD1 (6 bases). V dropped 5 bases and J dropped 13 bases, with 22 bases sitting between them. Per the germline V gene, CDR1 is SEHNR and CDR2 is FQNEAQ (reference sequence). This CDR3 is built from 14 residues. The CDR3 nucleotides read TGTGCCAGCAGCCTCTCCGGACAGCCTCAGGTGGAGTATTTT. Translating gives CASSLSGQPQVEYF.

The chain has TRBV20-1 and TRBJ1-1; weak D call: TRBD1 (6 bases). CDR3 length: 14 residues. The V end lost 2 bases, the J end lost 1 base, and 11 bases lay between the germline ends. In germline, CDR1 is DFQATT, CDR2 SNEGSKA (reference sequence). Here the CDR3 DNA reads TGCAGTGCTAGACACGGACAGCAGAACACTGAAGCTTTCTTT. This codes for CSARHGQQNTEAFF.

This chain uses TRBV5-6 with TRBJ1-4; 9 nucleotides match TRBD1. With 4 bases clipped from V and 7 bases from J, the junction kept 5 bases outside the gene matches. CDR1 is SGHDT, CDR2 YYEEEE, per germline. The CDR3 spans 14 residues. The CDR3 loop reads CASSIQGAGEKLFF. The CDR3 DNA sequence: TGTGCCAGCAGCATACAGGGGGCGGGTGAAAAACTGTTTTTT.

The chain has TRBV6-4 and TRBJ2-3; a possible D gene is TRBD1 (6 bases). V was clipped by 5 bases and J by 4 bases, with 13 bases between them. Germline values: CDR1 MRHNA, CDR2 SNTAGT. The CDR3 is 14 amino acids. The CDR3 DNA reads TGTGCCAGCAGTCCCGACAGGAGCGCAGATACGCAGTATTTT. Protein product: CASSPDRSADTQYF.